These T cell receptor beta chains were read from a single sample in a study of T cells in localized non-small cell lung cancer. Here immunoSEQ multiplex PCR was the method, and the copy in TCRdb shows in-frame clones only, minus some. The repertoire holds roughly 31,000 clones, with 80% to 90% as singletons. The specimen was peripheral blood, collected before any cancer treatment. These receptors originate from a woman aged 40-69 years with stage I lung adenocarcinoma. CDR3s include the opening cysteine and the closing phenylalanine or tryptophan.

>TRBV7-9|TRBJ1-5
CASSLWDGASNQPQHF
>TRBV6-1|TRBJ2-7
CASSEGANDHYEQYF
>TRBV6-1|TRBJ1-1
CASSGWNTEAFF
>TRBV18|TRBJ2-7
CASSTVGGADEQYF
>TRBV23-1|TRBJ2-2
CASSHQAEHRGAVF
>TRBV11-2|TRBJ1-4
CASSPESDRGRDEKLFF
>TRBV7-2|TRBJ1-1
CASSPVTVNTEAFF
>TRBV5-5|TRBJ2-2
CASSSSYRGWDTGELFF
>TRBV29-1|TRBJ1-1
CSVRDRTEAFF
>TRBV6-1|TRBJ2-7
CASSGDNRDRGQYEQYF
>TRBV19|TRBJ2-3
CASADFTDTQYF
>TRBV7-8|TRBJ1-5
CASSLVGNNQPQHF
>TRBV10-1|TRBJ2-3
CASSGNFADTQYF
>TRBV6-5|TRBJ1-5
CASRRSRVGQPQHF
>TRBV10-3|TRBJ2-3
CAISQRDRTIDTQYF
>TRBV27|TRBJ1-5
CASSRGYNQPQHF
>TRBV6-6|TRBJ2-6
CASITDWVSGANVLTF
>TRBV6-5|TRBJ1-5
CASSHNRVYQPQHF
>TRBV13|TRBJ1-2
CASSTPEQGSYGYTF
>TRBV5-1|TRBJ1-5
CASSLGRPSVSNQPQHF
>TRBV28|TRBJ2-3
CASSPTGGVADTQYF
>TRBV2|TRBJ2-7
CASGTGTRGSEQYF
>TRBV5-6|TRBJ2-3
CASSWEDRADTQYF
>TRBV16|TRBJ1-1
CASSPTTANTEAFF
>TRBV7-3|TRBJ2-3
CASSRRGAGGDTQYF
>TRBV15|TRBJ1-6
CATSRDASSYNSPLHF
>TRBV29-1|TRBJ2-5
CTHGDTSQTQYF
>TRBV4-1|TRBJ2-7
CASSQALAGGPLYEQYF
>TRBV10-2|TRBJ2-7
CASRDPSYEQYF
>TRBV4-2|TRBJ2-2
CASSHPILDTGELFF
>TRBV5-1|TRBJ2-5
CASSLTPQETQYF
>TRBV28|TRBJ1-5
CASSFPGGSNQPQHF
>TRBV15|TRBJ2-6
CATSRADGANVLTF
>TRBV6-5|TRBJ1-4
CASSYDRDATNEKLFF
>TRBV11-2|TRBJ2-7
CASSPTSGRGISYEQYF